The 3 T cell receptor beta chains below come from one sample, sequenced in a study of cytomegalovirus exposure and HLA in healthy donors (dated by TCRdb to between 2016 and 2019). The library was made by the immunoSEQ multiplex PCR assay. A mixture of 60 forward primers for TCR Vbeta segments and 13 reverse primers for TCR Jbeta segments was used in the multiplex PCR. The clones in this table, taken by TCRdb from immuneACCESS, are in-frame only. Not every clone is retained; where verified, under half of the shortfall comes from an unresolved V gene, and the cause of the rest is unknown. Here the sample has under 200,000 clones; approximately 84% occur a single time. The ten largest clones add up to 6.3% of the sample. Sequenced: PBMCs. These receptors all come from a male donor in good health and CMV-seropositive.

The chain carries TRBV2 and TRBJ2-3, with 7 bases aligning to TRBD2. The V and J ends lost 3 bases and 0 bases, in that order; junction bases with no gene match: 3. The germline V gene encodes CDR1 SNHLY and CDR2 FYNNEI. This CDR3 has 15 amino acids. The CDR3: CASSEGGASTDTQYF. CDR3 sequence (DNA): TGTGCCAGCAGTGAGGGAGGGGCGAGCACAGATACGCAGTATTTT.

The chain has TRBV9 and TRBJ2-1; 8 bases line up with TRBD1. Looked up from germline, CDR1 is SGDLS and CDR2 is YYNGEE. The CDR3 loop spans 15 amino acids. The trim removed 1 base at V and 6 bases at J, leaving 6 bases unmatched. The CDR3 region is CASSVKPDRVNEQFF. CDR3 sequence (DNA): TGTGCCAGCAGCGTAAAGCCGGACAGGGTCAATGAGCAGTTCTTC. The full variable domain, completed using reference TRBV9 and TRBJ2-1, is DSGVTQTPKHLITATGQRVTLRCSPRSGDLSVYWYQQSLDQGLQFLIQYYNGEERAKGNILERFSAQQFPDLHSELNLSSLELGDSALYFCASSVKPDRVNEQFFGPGTRLTVL.

This clone was recorded many times. The chain has TRBV4-3 and TRBJ2-6, with TRBD2 matching 9 bases. This CDR3 is 16 amino acids long. With V trimmed by 3 bases and J by 0 bases, 0 bases remained unmatched. The germline V gene has CDR1 LGHNA and CDR2 YSLEER. The CDR3 region has the DNA TGCGCCAGCAGCCAGACTAGCGGCTCTGGGGCCAACGTCCTGACTTTC. Its translation is CASSQTSGSGANVLTF.